The 32 T cell receptor beta chains listed next were all sequenced from one sample in a study of T-cell reconstitution after alpha-beta-depleted transplantation in children (TCRdb year 2016). Library preparation was by PCR. Instrument on record: Illumina HiSeq 2500. To normalize quantification of the TCRbeta repertoire, the TCR libraries were built with molecular barcoding that relied on unique molecular identifiers. TCRdb reprocessing: public reads trimmed at Q25 with fastp, clones called with MiXCR, in-frame beta chains kept. Each entry is one CDR3 protein sequence, shown with its most common DNA and genes. In this sample the table shows about 1,000,000 distinct CDR3 sequences, 25% to 30% of which occur a single time. The ten largest clones add up to roughly 27% of the sample. The treatment or condition label of this sample denotes: allogeneic hematopoietic cell transplantation with graft depleted of TCRalphabeta T cells and CD19 B cells.

Sequences were derived from PBMCs, mostly from graft donor cells, sampled 360 days after TCRalphabeta/CD19-depleted stem cell transplant. These receptors were taken from a boy in the first two years of life who had a stem cell transplant for SCID, so the T cells may come from the graft donor.

The table lists this clonotype with a few counts. The V and J genes are TRBV20-1 and TRBJ1-4, with D maybe TRBD1 (5 bases). The germline CDR1 and CDR2 sequences are DFQATT and SNEGSKA (reference sequence). The germline V and J ends were trimmed by 3 bases and 7 bases, with 15 bases remaining between them. The CDR3 runs to 14 residues. The CDR3 spells CSASPGWGGEKLFF. For the CDR3, the DNA is TGCAGTGCTAGCCCAGGGTGGGGAGGTGAAAAACTGTTTTTT.

This chain connects TRBV10-3 to TRBJ2-3; TRBD1 agrees at 9 bases. This CDR3 region has 16 residues. CDR1 and CDR2 (germline): ENHRY, SYGVKD. The V and J ends lost 2 bases and 4 bases, in that order; junction bases with no gene match: 7. The CDR3 loop is CAISEGPGQGSDTQYF. As DNA, the CDR3 is TGTGCCATCAGTGAGGGACCGGGACAGGGCTCAGATACGCAGTATTTT.

The V call is TRBV24-1, the J call TRBJ2-1, with D perhaps matching TRBD2 (6 bases). V lost 0 bases and J 12 bases, leaving 8 bases between the germline ends. This CDR3 has 12 amino acids. Germline CDR1 and CDR2: KGHDR and SFDVKD. The CDR3 protein is CATSDLRGRQFF. The CDR3, as DNA: TGTGCCACCAGTGATTTGCGGGGGAGGCAGTTCTTC.

V gene TRBV6-2 or TRBV6-3 combines with J gene TRBJ2-1, with 9 bases aligning to TRBD2. Germline-derived CDR1 and CDR2 are MNHEY and SVGEGT. The CDR3 totals 14 residues. Written as DNA, the CDR3 is TGTGCTTGTAGCGGGGGAGGATCCTACAATGAGCAGTTCTTC. Amino acids: CACSGGGSYNEQFF.

The V and J genes are TRBV4-3 and TRBJ2-2; D perhaps matches TRBD1 (6 bases). V shed 3 bases and J shed 7 bases, with 9 bases lying between them. CDR1 LGHNA and CDR2 YSLEER come from the germline V gene. There are 13 residues in the CDR3. The CDR3 protein is CASSHLRGGELFF. The CDR3 region has the DNA TGCGCCAGCAGCCACCTCAGGGGCGGGGAGCTGTTTTTT.

A single count supports this clonotype. The V gene is TRBV6-5, the J gene TRBJ2-5; D possibly matches TRBD1 or TRBD2 (6 bases each). The V gene's germline CDR1 is MNHEY and CDR2 SVGAGI. Trimming removed 1 base from V and 5 bases from J, with 8 bases in between. The CDR3 has 13 amino acids. The CDR3 DNA sequence: TGTGCCAGCAGTTACTTAGGGGGGGAGACCCAGTACTTC. It translates to CASSYLGGETQYF.

This clonotype was observed a handful of times. This chain connects TRBV12-3 or TRBV12-4 to TRBJ2-3; D might be TRBD1 (6 bases). With 4 bases removed from V and 4 bases from J, the gap between germline ends came to 18 bases. The CDR3 sequence is 16 residues long. CDR3 bases: TGTGCCAGCAGTTCCAGCCAGGGGCAAACGGCAGATACGCAGTATTTT. Translating gives CASSSSQGQTADTQYF.

This chain joins TRBV24-1 and TRBJ1-5; a weak D match, TRBD1 (5 bases). Looked up from germline, CDR1 is KGHDR and CDR2 is SFDVKD. Between the trimmed V and J ends, which lost 4 bases and 4 bases, there was a span of 16 bases. The CDR3 length is 16 residues. Here the CDR3 DNA reads TGTGCCACCAGTGACAGCGGACCGGGGGGTAATCAGCCCCAGCATTTT. The encoded protein is CATSDSGPGGNQPQHF.

The table lists this clonotype with a count of one. This sequence joins TRBV7-8 and TRBJ2-1; D may match TRBD1 or TRBD2 (5 bases each). This CDR3 region has 15 residues. V was clipped by 0 bases and J by 5 bases, with 11 bases between them. CDR1 and CDR2 (germline): SGHVS, FQNEAQ. The CDR3 DNA is TGTGCCAGCAGCTTAGCCCGGGACGGGGACAATGAGCAGTTCTTC. This translates into CASSLARDGDNEQFF.

This sequence joins TRBV12-3 or TRBV12-4 and TRBJ2-3; 7 positions match TRBD1. Trimming removed 8 bases from V and 5 bases from J; junction bases left unmatched: 10. The CDR3 totals 14 residues. The CDR3 reads CASSVRDSLDTQYF. The DNA of the CDR3 is TGTGCCAGCTCCGTTCGGGACAGTCTAGATACGCAGTATTTT.

This clonotype was detected a few times. The chain carries TRBV20-1 and TRBJ2-3; weak D call: TRBD2 (5 bases). Germline CDR1 and CDR2: DFQATT and SNEGSKA (reference sequence). This CDR3 is 13 amino acids long. V was cut by 3 bases and J by 1 base, with 8 bases left in between. The CDR3 bases are TGCAGTGCTAGGAGGGCAGGCACAGATACGCAGTATTTT. This gives the protein CSARRAGTDTQYF.

The gene calls are TRBV20-1 and TRBJ1-2, with TRBD1 as a possible D gene (6 bases). Trimming removed 5 bases from V and 4 bases from J, with 11 bases in between. The germline V gene has CDR1 DFQATT and CDR2 SNEGSKA (reference sequence). The CDR3 spans 12 residues. For the CDR3, the DNA is TGCAGTGCTCCCGGACAGACCTATGGCTACACCTTC. Its protein product is CSAPGQTYGYTF.

The genes are TRBV20-1 and TRBJ2-5; D gene unclear. V gave up 1 base and J gave up 2 bases, with 14 bases separating them. This CDR3 is built from 15 residues. Germline V gene data show CDR1 as DFQATT and CDR2 as SNEGSKA (reference sequence). CDR3 in amino acids: CSARGPRPVQETQYF. The CDR3 DNA is TGCAGTGCTAGAGGACCCAGGCCGGTGCAAGAGACCCAGTACTTC.

This clonotype was counted between two and nine times. V is TRBV10-3 and J is TRBJ2-7, with 8 bases fitting TRBD1. Germline CDR1 is ENHRY and CDR2 is SYGVKD. This CDR3 comprises 15 residues. V lost 0 bases, J lost 2 bases, and 3 bases stayed unmatched. The CDR3 region has the DNA TGTGCCATCAGTGAGTCGGACAGGGTGCCCTACGAGCAGTACTTC. Amino acid sequence: CAISESDRVPYEQYF.

This clonotype was found a few times. The chain combines TRBV12-3 or TRBV12-4 with TRBJ1-2, with D possibly TRBD1 on 5 matching bases. V lost 3 bases to trimming and J lost 3 bases, with 11 bases between them. The CDR3 length is 14 residues. This chain's CDR3 is CASSFTSGDYGYTF. The CDR3 bases are TGTGCCAGCAGTTTTACATCGGGGGACTATGGCTACACCTTC.

V and J are TRBV15 and TRBJ1-4, with D hard to call. Germline loops: CDR1 LNHNV, CDR2 YYDKDF (reference sequence). The CDR3 is 16 amino acids. The V and J ends lost 1 base and 0 bases respectively, with 9 bases between them. The chain's CDR3 is CATSRVASPTNEKLFF. CDR3 coding DNA: TGTGCCACCAGCAGAGTCGCCAGCCCAACTAATGAAAAACTGTTTTTT.

The V gene is TRBV5-1, the J gene TRBJ1-6, with TRBD1 as a possible D gene (5 bases). The ends were cut back, 4 bases at V and 5 bases at J, with 13 bases in the middle. The CDR3 spans 15 residues. Germline V gene data show CDR1 as SGHRS and CDR2 as YFSETQ. CDR3 in DNA: TGCGCCAGCAGCCCCGGGGGGACCAATAATTCACCCCTCCACTTT. Encoded protein: CASSPGGTNNSPLHF.

This clonotype came up a few times. V and J are TRBV4-3 and TRBJ2-1; D may be TRBD2 (6 bases). Per germline, CDR1 LGHNA and CDR2 YSLEER. The CDR3 loop spans 15 amino acids. The V end lost 1 base, the J end lost 3 bases, and 10 bases lay between the germline ends. In nucleotides, the CDR3 is TGCGCCAGCAGCCAAGCGCGGGGAAACTACAATGAGCAGTTCTTC. Translated, it gives CASSQARGNYNEQFF.

This clonotype was picked up a small number of times. The V call is TRBV9, the J call TRBJ2-1; D call uncertain. V was shortened by 2 bases and J by 8 bases, with 11 bases between the two germline ends. Per germline, CDR1 SGDLS and CDR2 YYNGEE. This CDR3 is 13 amino acids long. The CDR3 protein is CASSVVGWHEQFF. For the CDR3, the DNA is TGTGCCAGCAGCGTTGTAGGGTGGCATGAGCAGTTCTTC. Filled out from reference TRBV9 and TRBJ2-1, the complete variable domain reads DSGVTQTPKHLITATGQRVTLRCSPRSGDLSVYWYQQSLDQGLQFLIQYYNGEERAKGNILERFSAQQFPDLHSELNLSSLELGDSALYFCASSVVGWHEQFFGPGTRLTVL.

This chain links TRBV6-1 with TRBJ2-2; 9 bases are shared with TRBD1. This CDR3 spans 17 amino acids. Germline V lookup: CDR1 MNHNS, CDR2 SASEGT. V gave up 4 bases and J gave up 5 bases; unmatched junction bases: 11. CDR3 residues: CASSVFGGTGRTGELFF. CDR3 coding DNA: TGTGCCAGCAGTGTCTTTGGAGGGACAGGGAGAACCGGGGAGCTGTTTTTT.

This clonotype was seen more than once but under ten times. The gene calls are TRBV6-5 and TRBJ1-1; D ambiguous. CDR1 MNHEY and CDR2 SVGAGI come from the germline V gene. The CDR3 loop spans 15 amino acids. Trimming left V 0 bases short and J 6 bases short, with 14 bases between. CDR3 DNA sequence: TGTGCCAGCAGTTACTCCGCGGGGTTTTTTTCTGAAGCTTTCTTT. Translating gives CASSYSAGFFSEAFF.

This rearrangement joins TRBV5-5 to TRBJ2-3; the match to TRBD2 covers 14 bases. This CDR3 spans 18 amino acids. The trim removed 1 base at V and 1 base at J, leaving 5 bases unmatched. Germline CDR1 and CDR2: SGHKS and YYEKEE (reference sequence). The CDR3 spells CASSLPGTSGGGTDTQYF. For the CDR3, the DNA is TGTGCCAGCAGCTTGCCCGGGACTAGCGGGGGAGGCACAGATACGCAGTATTTT.

This chain connects TRBV6-1 to TRBJ1-5; D is ambiguous. Germline values: CDR1 MNHNS, CDR2 SASEGT. This CDR3 contains 13 residues. Trimming removed 6 bases at V and 7 bases at J, with 13 bases between. The CDR3 DNA sequence: TGTGCCAGCAGCCCCTCCGAGGTACAGCCCCAGCATTTT. Its protein is CASSPSEVQPQHF.

The table lists this clonotype with a few counts. The CDR3 DNA reads as TGCGCCAGCAGCACCTCCCCAGGGACCTCCTACGAGCAGTACTTC. This gives the protein CASSTSPGTSYEQYF. This chain connects TRBV5-1 to TRBJ2-7; either TRBD1 or TRBD2 may supply D (5 bases each). This CDR3 is 15 amino acids long. The germline V gene has CDR1 SGHRS and CDR2 YFSETQ. Between the trimmed V and J ends, which lost 4 bases and 0 bases, there was a span of 14 bases.

The chain has TRBV20-1 and TRBJ1-5; D possibly corresponds to TRBD1 (5 bases). Trimming removed 0 bases from V and 6 bases from J, with 15 bases in between. The CDR3 consists of 15 residues. The germline CDR1 and CDR2 sequences are DFQATT and SNEGSKA (reference sequence). The CDR3 region is CSARDQFGGSQPQHF. The DNA for the CDR3 is TGCAGTGCTAGAGATCAGTTCGGGGGTTCTCAGCCCCAGCATTTT.

The chain couples TRBV5-1 to TRBJ2-1; D might be TRBD2 (6 bases). Germline lookup yields CDR1 SGHRS and CDR2 YFSETQ. The CDR3 is made up of 18 amino acids. V lost 0 bases and J 0 bases, leaving 16 bases between the germline ends. The CDR3 is CASSLVYLRGRSYNEQFF. As DNA, the CDR3 is TGCGCCAGCAGCTTGGTCTATCTGCGGGGACGCTCCTACAATGAGCAGTTCTTC.

This clonotype has just a few counts. The chain recombines TRBV27 with TRBJ2-7, with D perhaps matching TRBD1 or TRBD2 (5 bases each). From germline, CDR1 is MNHEY and CDR2 SMNVEV (reference sequence). The CDR3 length is 14 residues. V lost 4 bases, J lost 3 bases, and 13 bases lay in between. The CDR3 spells CASSWAGAHYEQYF. Written as DNA, the CDR3 is TGTGCCAGCAGTTGGGCCGGGGCCCACTACGAGCAGTACTTC.

This clonotype showed up just a few times. The rearrangement joins TRBV28 to TRBJ2-7, with D hard to call. The CDR3 runs 13 residues. From germline, CDR1 is MDHEN and CDR2 SYDVKM. Trimming left V 5 bases short and J 3 bases short, with 11 bases between. The CDR3 DNA follows: TGTGCCAGCAGTCGGGTGTTTGGCTACGAGCAGTACTTC. Encoded protein: CASSRVFGYEQYF.

The chain is built from TRBV5-1 and TRBJ1-6, with D possibly matching TRBD1 (5 bases). Trimming shortened V by 3 bases and J by 7 bases, and 17 bases separated the two germline ends. Germline values: CDR1 SGHRS, CDR2 YFSETQ. The CDR3 is 16 amino acids. In DNA, the CDR3 is TGCGCCAGCAGCTGGTCCGGGACCCTCGAGAATTCACCCCTCCACTTT. Protein sequence: CASSWSGTLENSPLHF.

This clonotype showed up just once. Here the CDR3 DNA reads TGCAGTGCCCAGCGAGGGACAGGTCGTAACTATGGCTACACCTTC. Residues: CSAQRGTGRNYGYTF. The chain has TRBV20-1 and TRBJ1-2; 8 nucleotides agree with TRBD1. The CDR3 spans 15 residues. The V gene end was trimmed by 6 bases and the J gene end by 1 base; junction bases not matched to a gene: 10. Germline V gene sequence: CDR1 DFQATT, CDR2 SNEGSKA (reference sequence).

CDR3 nucleotide sequence: TGTGCCAGCACCCTAGTTGGAGATACGCAGTATTTT. It is translated as CASTLVGDTQYF. The chain carries TRBV7-2 and TRBJ2-3; D gene uncertain. Germline CDR1 is SGHTA and CDR2 is FQGNSA. The CDR3 covers 12 residues. The V gene lost 7 bases and the J gene lost 5 bases, with 10 bases spanning the gap.

The chain carries TRBV12-5 and TRBJ2-1; 8 nucleotides align to TRBD2. CDR1 and CDR2 from the germline V gene are LGHNT and FRNRAP. The CDR3 consists of 19 residues. V was clipped by 6 bases and J by 3 bases; unmatched bases: 19. CDR3 loop: CASGRVERGPSLNYNEQFF. DNA of the CDR3: TGTGCTAGTGGCCGGGTTGAGCGGGGGCCTTCCCTCAACTACAATGAGCAGTTCTTC.